The 22 T cell receptor beta chains below come from one sample, sequenced in a study of T cell responses to AZD1222 COVID-19 vaccine. Profiled with immunoSEQ multiplex PCR; TCRdb holds only in-frame clones, not every one. The profile shows 75,000 to 85,000 clones, approximately 80% of them singletons. This specimen consisted of peripheral blood, obtained 28 days after the second dose of the MenACWY control vaccine. The receptor source for this set is an adult who received the MenACWY meningococcal vaccine as a control.

V gene TRBV6-6 combines with J gene TRBJ2-5; D is undetermined. The CDR3 is 13 residues long. Germline CDR1 MNHNY, CDR2 SVGAGI (reference sequence). Trimming took off 6 bases at V and 5 bases at J, with 13 bases between the two ends. The CDR3 spells CASREIGLETQYF. The CDR3 nucleotides are TGTGCCAGCAGAGAAATAGGCCTCGAGACCCAGTACTTC.

V is TRBV7-9 and J is TRBJ2-5; D is possibly TRBD2 (6 bases). Germline-derived CDR1 and CDR2 are SEHNR and FQNEAQ (reference sequence). V dropped 3 bases and J dropped 5 bases, with 13 bases sitting between them. The CDR3 spans 14 residues. This chain's CDR3 is CASSLDYPGETQYF. CDR3 DNA: TGTGCCAGCAGCTTGGACTACCCAGGGGAGACCCAGTACTTC.

This clone was counted once. The rearrangement links TRBV28 to TRBJ1-2; D uncertain. Germline values: CDR1 MDHEN, CDR2 SYDVKM. CDR3 length equals 13 residues. Trimming pared 7 bases from V and 4 bases from J, leaving 13 bases between. DNA of the CDR3: TGTGCCAGCACGGTCCGGCGGGGCTATGGCTACACCTTC. This encodes CASTVRRGYGYTF.

The V gene is TRBV4-1, the J gene TRBJ2-3, with D maybe TRBD1 (6 bases). V was shortened by 2 bases and J by 1 base, with 7 bases between the two germline ends. Germline V gene sequence: CDR1 MGHRA, CDR2 YSYEKL. The CDR3 covers 14 residues. The CDR3 reads CASSQRQGTDTQYF. The CDR3 DNA is TGCGCCAGCAGCCAACGACAGGGCACAGATACGCAGTATTTT.

This chain joins TRBV11-1 and TRBJ2-5; D unresolved. This CDR3 has 13 residues. V dropped 5 bases and J dropped 1 base, with 8 bases sitting between them. Germline lookup yields CDR1 SGHAT and CDR2 FQDESV (reference sequence). DNA of the CDR3: TGTGCCAGCAGCAAGGGTGTCCAAGAGACCCAGTACTTC. Protein product: CASSKGVQETQYF.

V is TRBV21-1 and J is TRBJ2-1; TRBD2, the table's D call, lacks a check against the DNA. TRBV21-1 is assigned pseudogene status. This CDR3 has 11 amino acids. The CDR3 is CATGLAGPEFF. CDR3 sequence (DNA): TGTGCCACCGGACTAGCGGGACCGGAGTTCTTC.

J is TRBJ2-3 and V is TRBV3-1 (or the pseudogene TRBV3-2), with 13 bases that match TRBD2. After removal of 6 bases from V and 3 bases from J, the junction contained 3 bases not matched to a gene. The V gene's germline CDR1 is LGHDT and CDR2 YNNKEL (reference sequence). The CDR3 extends over 15 amino acids. CDR3 DNA: TGTGCCAGCAGTACTAGCGGGGGGGCGACAGATACGCAGTATTTT. This codes for CASSTSGGATDTQYF.

The sample holds one count of this clone. The rearrangement links TRBV7-9 to TRBJ2-3; D is possibly TRBD2 (5 bases). The CDR3 spans 11 residues. The germline V gene has CDR1 SEHNR and CDR2 FQNEAQ (reference sequence). V lost 11 bases and J lost 4, with 10 bases in between. The CDR3 DNA is TGTGCCCTAGAGCGGTCAGATACGCAGTATTTT. Amino acids: CALERSDTQYF.

This clone was observed a single time. The chain carries TRBV11-2 and TRBJ2-3, with D perhaps matching TRBD1 (7 bases). The germline V gene encodes CDR1 SGHAT and CDR2 FQNNGV. The V and J ends lost 2 bases and 0 bases respectively, with 12 bases between them. The CDR3 extends over 16 amino acids. The CDR3: CASSLLAGGSTDTQYF. Here the CDR3 DNA reads TGTGCCAGCAGCTTACTCGCAGGGGGGAGCACAGATACGCAGTATTTT. The entire variable domain, with the rest obtained from reference TRBV11-2 and TRBJ2-3, is as follows: EAGVAQSPRYKIIEKRQSVAFWCNPISGHATLYWYQQILGQGPKLLIQFQNNGVVDDSQLPKDRFSAERLKGVDSTLKIQPAKLEDSAVYLCASSLLAGGSTDTQYFGPGTRLTVL.

The chain joins TRBV28 to TRBJ1-4; tentatively, D is TRBD1 (6 bases). CDR3 size: 14 residues. V gave up 6 bases and J gave up 8 bases, with 16 bases separating them. The germline V gene has CDR1 MDHEN and CDR2 SYDVKM. The CDR3, as DNA: TGTGCCAGCAGCCTACAGGGCTGGGGCGAAAAACTGTTTTTT. Amino acid sequence: CASSLQGWGEKLFF.

The chain recombines TRBV7-9 with TRBJ2-5, with 8 nucleotides matching TRBD1. The CDR3 extends over 12 amino acids. CDR1 and CDR2 (germline): SEHNR, FQNEAQ (reference sequence). V was pared by 4 bases and J by 5 bases, with 0 bases of the junction left unmatched. The CDR3 sequence is CASSSGGETQYF. In nucleotides, the CDR3 is TGTGCCAGCAGCTCAGGGGGCGAGACCCAGTACTTC.

The V call is TRBV19, the J call TRBJ2-7; D possibly corresponds to TRBD2 (6 bases). CDR1 and CDR2 from the germline V gene are LNHDA and SQIVND (reference sequence). This CDR3 has 14 amino acids. The V end was cut by 4 bases, the J end by 1 base, with 11 bases between. This CDR3 reads CASSSLAGSYEQYF. CDR3 sequence (DNA): TGTGCCAGTAGTAGCTTGGCGGGGTCCTACGAGCAGTACTTC.

This chain joins TRBV5-6 and TRBJ2-1; 9 bases match TRBD1. CDR1 is SGHDT and CDR2 is YYEEEE in the germline V gene. V was clipped by 1 base and J by 6 bases; unmatched bases: 5. This CDR3 region has 15 residues. The CDR3 region is CASSLLGQGSNEQFF. As DNA, the CDR3 is TGTGCCAGCAGCTTGCTGGGACAGGGCTCCAATGAGCAGTTCTTC.

The chain joins TRBV13 to TRBJ2-5; 9 bases are a match to TRBD1. Germline trimming cut 5 bases from V and 3 bases from J; bases unmatched to any gene: 7. The CDR3 length is 15 residues. Germline V CDR1 and CDR2: PRHDT, FYEKMQ (reference sequence). CDR3 sequence (DNA): TGTGCCAGCAGCAAGAGAACAGGGGGCGAAGAGACCCAGTACTTC. Translation gives CASSKRTGGEETQYF. The variable domain in full, completed from reference TRBV13 and TRBJ2-5, reads AAGVIQSPRHLIKEKRETATLKCYPIPRHDTVYWYQQGPGQDPQFLISFYEKMQSDKGSIPDRFSAQQFSDYHSELNMSSLELGDSALYFCASSKRTGGEETQYFGPGTRLLVL.

The chain has TRBV7-3 and TRBJ2-1; 8 positions agree with TRBD1. This CDR3 region has 15 residues. Germline V gene sequence: CDR1 SGHTA, CDR2 FQGTGA. J was trimmed by 7 bases and V by 0 bases; bases with no gene match: 5. CDR3 in DNA: TGTGCCAGCAGCTTAACCCCAGGGGGCTTTAATGAGCAGTTCTTC. It specifies CASSLTPGGFNEQFF.

The V and J genes are TRBV5-8 and TRBJ1-4; 8 bases are shared with TRBD1. The CDR3 covers 15 residues. Germline lookup yields CDR1 SGHTS and CDR2 YDEGEE. V lost 4 bases to trimming and J lost 1 base; unmatched junction nucleotides: 3. The CDR3 reads CASSRGQGTNEKLFF. Here the CDR3 DNA reads TGTGCCAGCAGCAGAGGACAGGGAACTAATGAAAAACTGTTTTTT.

In its sample, this clone was seen a few times. The V gene is TRBV24-1, the J gene TRBJ2-1; 10 positions agree with TRBD2. V shed 3 bases, J shed 4 bases, and the junction held 5 bases outside the gene matches. The CDR3 covers 16 residues. Germline V gene sequence: CDR1 KGHDR, CDR2 SFDVKD. The CDR3 reads CATSDAGLASYNEQFF. CDR3 nucleotide sequence: TGTGCCACCAGTGATGCGGGACTAGCGTCTTACAATGAGCAGTTCTTC.

The chain recombines TRBV11-2 with TRBJ2-7; D is unresolved. Germline values: CDR1 SGHAT, CDR2 FQNNGV. V was trimmed by 1 base and J by 0 bases, leaving 7 bases between them. CDR3 length: 14 residues. CDR3 region: CASSLAGFSYEQYF. The CDR3 DNA reads as TGTGCCAGCAGCTTAGCAGGATTCTCCTACGAGCAGTACTTC.

The V gene is TRBV6-2 or TRBV6-3, the J gene TRBJ1-2; D unclear. Germline values: CDR1 MNHEY, CDR2 SVGEGT. The CDR3 spans 15 residues. V was cut by 5 bases and J by 4 bases, with 17 bases left in between. In nucleotides, the CDR3 is TGTGCCAGCAGTAAGCCCACCAGGAGGCTCTATGGCTACACCTTC. Protein sequence: CASSKPTRRLYGYTF.

This chain links TRBV2 with TRBJ1-2; D gene uncertain. V was shortened by 8 bases and J by 3 bases, with 13 bases between the two germline ends. The CDR3 has 13 residues. Germline V gene data show CDR1 as SNHLY and CDR2 as FYNNEI. The DNA for the CDR3 is TGTGCCAGCGTAAAGGGCGCGGACTATGGCTACACCTTC. Translated: CASVKGADYGYTF.

The rearrangement links TRBV19 to TRBJ1-6; tentative D call: TRBD1 (6 bases). Trimming stripped 5 bases from V and 7 bases from J, with 18 bases between. CDR1 is LNHDA, CDR2 SQIVND, per germline (reference sequence). The CDR3 is 16 amino acids. The CDR3 nucleotides are TGTGCCAGTAGTCATCTACAGGGCCTGAGAAATTCACCCCTCCACTTT. Translation gives CASSHLQGLRNSPLHF.

The chain uses TRBV27 and TRBJ2-1; the D is unclear. The CDR3 covers 14 residues. Deletions cut 5 bases from V and 0 bases from J, with 8 bases between. Germline CDR1 is MNHEY and CDR2 is SMNVEV (reference sequence). CDR3 coding DNA: TGTGCCAGCAGTAGCGTCAACTCCTACAATGAGCAGTTCTTC. Amino acids: CASSSVNSYNEQFF.